This T cell receptor beta chain was captured by sequencing in a study of cytomegalovirus exposure and HLA in healthy donors. CDR3 size: 13 residues. Trimming pared 8 bases from V and 4 bases from J, leaving 9 bases between. CDR1 is MNHEY, CDR2 SMNVEV, per germline (reference sequence). The PCR was carried out with 60 Vbeta primers and 13 Jbeta primers. This table comes from immunoSEQ multiplex PCR, and its TCRdb copy is limited to in-frame clones, with some not included. The sample shows 120,000 or so clones, around four fifths of them seen only once. This sequence was found in a man in his forties in good health and CMV-seronegative. The sample taken for sequencing was PBMCs. The rearrangement links TRBV27 to TRBJ2-6, with D unresolved. The CDR3, as DNA: TGTGCCAGCTCTAAGAGCGGGGCCAACGTCCTGACTTTC. This codes for CASSKSGANVLTF.